The 20 T cell receptor beta chains below come from one sample, sequenced in a study of blood T cell repertoires in COVID-19. Some clones are missing from TCRdb's copy, which holds only in-frame ones; the method was immunoSEQ multiplex PCR. The sample lists about 170,000 clones; about 91% were seen once. The specimen sequenced was PBMCs or T cells enriched from blood (not recorded which). Receptors originate from a young woman who had recovered from COVID-19.

The chain is built from TRBV4-1 and TRBJ2-7, with D perhaps matching TRBD1 (6 bases). The V end was cut by 2 bases, the J end by 6 bases, with 23 bases between. The CDR3 extends over 17 amino acids. Germline V gene lookup returns CDR1 MGHRA and CDR2 YSYEKL. Here the CDR3 reads CASSQPDLTGKSLEQYF. CDR3 nucleotide sequence: TGCGCCAGCAGCCAACCCGACCTTACAGGGAAATCGCTCGAGCAGTACTTC.

This clone was found many times. The rearrangement uses TRBV7-9 and TRBJ1-1, with D maybe TRBD1 (6 bases). Germline V gene lookup returns CDR1 SEHNR and CDR2 FQNEAQ (reference sequence). V lost 11 bases and J 4 bases, leaving 17 bases between the germline ends. This CDR3 is built from 13 residues. The DNA of the CDR3 is TGTGCCGGGGGCCCAGGAGCGACCACTGAAGCTTTCTTT. As protein: CAGGPGATTEAFF.

This chain links TRBV10-3 with TRBJ1-2; 7 bases match TRBD1. After removal of 11 bases from V and 8 bases from J, the junction contained 8 bases not matched to a gene. CDR3 length: 11 amino acids. From germline, CDR1 is ENHRY and CDR2 SYGVKD. This CDR3 reads CASGQAWGYTF. CDR3 DNA sequence: TGTGCCTCCGGACAGGCCTGGGGCTACACCTTC.

This chain joins TRBV6-2 or TRBV6-3 and TRBJ2-7; 7 bases map to TRBD2. Germline CDR1 and CDR2: MNHEY and SVGEGT. V shed 3 bases, J shed 9 bases, and the junction held 8 bases outside the gene matches. The CDR3 is made up of 13 amino acids. The CDR3 reads CASSYLAGVRQYF. Here the CDR3 DNA reads TGTGCCAGCAGTTATTTGGCGGGAGTTCGGCAGTACTTC.

The chain has TRBV27 and TRBJ1-1, with D unclear. The CDR3 runs to 14 residues. V lost 1 base and J lost 5, with 11 bases in between. Germline assignment: CDR1 MNHEY and CDR2 SMNVEV (reference sequence). Written as DNA, the CDR3 is TGTGCCAGCAGTTTATATAAGGAGCCGACTGAAGCTTTCTTT. This codes for CASSLYKEPTEAFF.

The chain is built from TRBV7-2 and TRBJ2-7, with D possibly matching TRBD2 (7 bases). V dropped 4 bases and J dropped 2 bases, with 18 bases sitting between them. The CDR3 sequence is 16 residues long. Per germline, CDR1 SGHTA and CDR2 FQGNSA. The CDR3 nucleotides are TGTGCCAGCAGCTCTGGGAAGGGGGGGGAGCCCTACGAGCAGTACTTC. It codes for CASSSGKGGEPYEQYF.

V gene TRBV30 combines with J gene TRBJ1-6; TRBD1 matches 8 bases. The CDR3 loop spans 15 amino acids. The V segment lost 3 bases and the J segment 7 bases; nucleotides outside the gene matches: 8. Germline lookup yields CDR1 GTSNPN and CDR2 SVGIG (reference sequence). The CDR3 region has the DNA TGTGCCTGGAGGTACACCGGGACAGGAAATTCACCCCTCCACTTT. This encodes CAWRYTGTGNSPLHF.

The chain employs TRBV5-1 and TRBJ2-7; 7 bases fit TRBD1. This CDR3 is built from 13 residues. The V segment lost 4 bases and the J segment 2 bases; nucleotides outside the gene matches: 3. The germline V gene has CDR1 SGHRS and CDR2 YFSETQ. The CDR3 loop is CASSGQGAYEQYF. The CDR3 DNA is TGCGCCAGCAGCGGCCAGGGGGCCTACGAGCAGTACTTC.

The chain recombines TRBV4-1 with TRBJ2-7; 8 positions match TRBD1. CDR3 length: 14 residues. CDR1 is MGHRA and CDR2 is YSYEKL in the germline V gene. V lost 4 bases, J lost 3 bases, and 5 bases stayed unmatched. The CDR3 protein is CASSPRQGNYEQYF. CDR3 DNA: TGCGCCAGCAGCCCTCGACAGGGGAACTACGAGCAGTACTTC.

The table lists this clone with a count of one. The V gene is TRBV2, the J gene TRBJ2-1, with D uncertain. The CDR3 loop spans 12 amino acids. The ends were cut back, 10 bases at V and 2 bases at J, with 9 bases in the middle. CDR1 and CDR2 (germline): SNHLY, FYNNEI. This chain's CDR3 is CATYLPYNEQFF. The DNA for the CDR3 is TGTGCCACCTATTTACCCTACAATGAGCAGTTCTTC.

The chain employs TRBV5-6 and TRBJ1-1; 11 bases fit TRBD1. The CDR3 runs to 17 residues. Germline V gene lookup returns CDR1 SGHDT and CDR2 YYEEEE. The junction had 13 bases not matched to a gene; V was cut back by 3 bases and J by 6 bases. This CDR3 is CASSYGQGAGLEAEAFF. The CDR3 bases are TGTGCCAGCAGCTATGGACAGGGGGCAGGTCTGGAAGCTGAAGCTTTCTTT.

The chain joins TRBV9 to TRBJ1-2; D unresolved. CDR3 length: 12 amino acids. Germline loops: CDR1 SGDLS, CDR2 YYNGEE. The V end was cut by 3 bases, the J end by 4 bases, with 7 bases between. CDR3 amino acids: CASSGGFYGYTF. The CDR3 DNA is TGTGCCAGCAGCGGAGGCTTCTATGGCTACACCTTC. Drawing the rest from reference TRBV9 and TRBJ1-2, the complete variable domain is DSGVTQTPKHLITATGQRVTLRCSPRSGDLSVYWYQQSLDQGLQFLIQYYNGEERAKGNILERFSAQQFPDLHSELNLSSLELGDSALYFCASSGGFYGYTFGSGTRLTVV.

The gene calls are TRBV3-1 (or the pseudogene TRBV3-2) and TRBJ2-3, with 8 bases aligning to TRBD2. The germline gives CDR1 LGHDT, CDR2 YNNKEL (reference sequence). This CDR3 comprises 17 residues. V lost 3 bases and J lost 3; bases outside the gene matches: 11. CDR3 region: CASSQGLAGSRTDTQYF. CDR3 coding DNA: TGTGCCAGCAGCCAGGGTCTAGCGGGTTCTAGGACAGATACGCAGTATTTT.

The chain employs TRBV27 and TRBJ2-5, with TRBD2 as a possible D gene (5 bases). Germline V lookup: CDR1 MNHEY, CDR2 SMNVEV (reference sequence). The CDR3 extends over 15 amino acids. Trimming pared 7 bases from V and 4 bases from J, leaving 19 bases between. The CDR3 nucleotides are TGTGCCAGCATGGTGGCGGGCTGGGGAACAGAGACCCAGTACTTC. Translation: CASMVAGWGTETQYF.

V gene TRBV6-1 combines with J gene TRBJ1-6, with 9 bases fitting TRBD1. The CDR3 is made up of 20 amino acids. Germline-derived CDR1 and CDR2 are MNHNS and SASEGT. J lost 1 base, V lost 4 bases, and 14 bases had no gene match. The chain's CDR3 is CASSGVWDRVADSYNSPLHF. CDR3 bases: TGTGCCAGCAGTGGAGTTTGGGACAGGGTTGCCGATTCCTATAATTCACCCCTCCACTTT.

This clone was counted a few times. The V call is TRBV9, the J call TRBJ2-7, with 10 bases matching TRBD2. This CDR3 contains 15 residues. Germline V lookup: CDR1 SGDLS, CDR2 YYNGEE. V lost 0 bases, J lost 3 bases, and 3 bases stayed unmatched. CDR3 DNA sequence: TGTGCCAGCAGCGTAGGCTCTAGCGGGAGCTACGAGCAGTACTTC. Residues: CASSVGSSGSYEQYF. Variable domain in full (rest from reference TRBV9 and TRBJ2-7): DSGVTQTPKHLITATGQRVTLRCSPRSGDLSVYWYQQSLDQGLQFLIQYYNGEERAKGNILERFSAQQFPDLHSELNLSSLELGDSALYFCASSVGSSGSYEQYFGPGTRLTVT.

The chain is built from TRBV5-1 and TRBJ1-2, with 7 bases matching TRBD1. Germline CDR1 and CDR2: SGHRS and YFSETQ. After removal of 4 bases from V and 4 bases from J, the junction contained 4 bases not matched to a gene. This CDR3 is 13 amino acids long. DNA for the CDR3: TGCGCCAGCAGCCCCGGGACAGTCTATGGCTACACCTTC. The encoded protein is CASSPGTVYGYTF.

This chain joins TRBV9 and TRBJ2-7; possibly TRBD1 for D (6 bases). Looked up from germline, CDR1 is SGDLS and CDR2 is YYNGEE. The V and J ends lost 3 bases and 1 base respectively, with 11 bases between them. The CDR3 extends over 14 amino acids. The CDR3 is CASSARGGSYEQYF. In nucleotides, the CDR3 is TGTGCCAGCAGCGCCAGGGGCGGGTCCTACGAGCAGTACTTC.

This chain connects TRBV5-4 to TRBJ2-6; 7 nucleotides align to TRBD1. Germline loops: CDR1 SGHNT, CDR2 YYREEE (reference sequence). Losses at the gene ends were 0 bases for V and 0 bases for J; bases not matched to a gene: 6. The CDR3 spans 18 residues. The CDR3 DNA reads as TGTGCCAGCAGCTTGGTTGGCAGGGGGTTCTCTGGGGCCAACGTCCTGACTTTC. This codes for CASSLVGRGFSGANVLTF.

This clone was found once. The rearrangement joins TRBV28 to TRBJ1-3; tentatively, D is TRBD1 (5 bases). This CDR3 is built from 16 residues. The V gene lost 6 bases and the J gene lost 0 bases, with 15 bases spanning the gap. Germline V gene lookup returns CDR1 MDHEN and CDR2 SYDVKM. In DNA, the CDR3 is TGTGCCAGCAGCCGCCGCGGGGGGACCTCTGGAAACACCATATATTTT. Residues: CASSRRGGTSGNTIYF.